This T cell receptor (beta chain) emerged from a study of T cells after posttransplantation cyclophosphamide. Points from the study as a whole: Later blood repertoires were often dominated by clones from the donor CD8+ memory compartment. Blood and skin or GI T cell repertoires showed limited TRB overlap.

Profiling relied on immunoSEQ multiplex PCR, and the TCRdb table lists in-frame clones only, not all of them. This sample comprises 25,000 to 30,000 clones, none seen once only. The germline V gene encodes CDR1 SGHTA and CDR2 FQGNSA. The CDR3 runs 14 residues. With V trimmed by 4 bases and J by 4 bases, 4 bases remained unmatched. On this clone: Antigen specificity is unknown.

The specimen sequenced was PBMCs. This chain connects TRBV7-2 to TRBJ1-2, with 9 bases lining up with TRBD1. The receptor was isolated from a woman aged 55-70 years in good health, CMV-negative, and a related stem cell transplant donor. The chain's CDR3 is CASSWGQGAYGYTF. In DNA form, the CDR3 reads TGTGCCAGCAGCTGGGGACAGGGAGCCTATGGCTACACCTTC.